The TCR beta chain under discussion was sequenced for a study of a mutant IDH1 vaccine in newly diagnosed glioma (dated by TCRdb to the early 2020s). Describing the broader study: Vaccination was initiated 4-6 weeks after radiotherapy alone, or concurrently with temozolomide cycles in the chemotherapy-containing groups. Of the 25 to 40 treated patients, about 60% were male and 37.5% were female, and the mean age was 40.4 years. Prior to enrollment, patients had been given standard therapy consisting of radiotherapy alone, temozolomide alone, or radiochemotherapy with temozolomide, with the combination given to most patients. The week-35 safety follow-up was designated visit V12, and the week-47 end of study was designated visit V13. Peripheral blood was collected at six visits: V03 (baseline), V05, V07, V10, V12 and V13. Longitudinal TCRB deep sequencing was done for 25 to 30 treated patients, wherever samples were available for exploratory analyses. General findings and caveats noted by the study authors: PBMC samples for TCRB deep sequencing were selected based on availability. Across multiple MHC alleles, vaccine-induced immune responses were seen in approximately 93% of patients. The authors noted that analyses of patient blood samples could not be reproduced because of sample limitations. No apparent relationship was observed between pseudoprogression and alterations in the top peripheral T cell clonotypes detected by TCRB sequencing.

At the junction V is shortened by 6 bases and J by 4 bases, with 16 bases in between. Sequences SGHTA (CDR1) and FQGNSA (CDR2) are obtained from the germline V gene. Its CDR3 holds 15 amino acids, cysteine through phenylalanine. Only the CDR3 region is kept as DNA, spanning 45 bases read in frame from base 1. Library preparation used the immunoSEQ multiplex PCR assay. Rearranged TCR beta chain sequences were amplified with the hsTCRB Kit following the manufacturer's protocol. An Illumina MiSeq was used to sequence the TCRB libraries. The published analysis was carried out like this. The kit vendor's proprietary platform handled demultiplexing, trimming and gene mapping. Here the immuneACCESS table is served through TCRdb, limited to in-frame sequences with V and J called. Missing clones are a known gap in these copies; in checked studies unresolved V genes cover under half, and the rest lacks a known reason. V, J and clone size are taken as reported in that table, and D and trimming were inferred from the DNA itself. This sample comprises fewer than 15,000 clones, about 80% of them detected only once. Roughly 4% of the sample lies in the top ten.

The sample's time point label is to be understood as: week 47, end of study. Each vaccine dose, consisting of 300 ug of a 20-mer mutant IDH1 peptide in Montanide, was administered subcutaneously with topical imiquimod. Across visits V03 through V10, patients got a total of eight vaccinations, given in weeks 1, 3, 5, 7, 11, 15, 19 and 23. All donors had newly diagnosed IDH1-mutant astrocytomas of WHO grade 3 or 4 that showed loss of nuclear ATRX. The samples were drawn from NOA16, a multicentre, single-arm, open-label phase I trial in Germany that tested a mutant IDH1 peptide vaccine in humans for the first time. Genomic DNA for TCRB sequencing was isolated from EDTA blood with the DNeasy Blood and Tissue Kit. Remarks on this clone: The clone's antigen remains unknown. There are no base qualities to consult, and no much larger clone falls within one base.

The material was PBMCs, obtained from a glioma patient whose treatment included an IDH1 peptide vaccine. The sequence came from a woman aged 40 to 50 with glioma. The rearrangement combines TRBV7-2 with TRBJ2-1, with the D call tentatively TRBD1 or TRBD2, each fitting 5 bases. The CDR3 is CASSSPGRRYNEQFF. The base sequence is TGTGCCAGCAGTTCCCCGGGACGGAGATACAATGAGCAGTTCTTC. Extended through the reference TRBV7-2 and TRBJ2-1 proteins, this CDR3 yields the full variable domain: GAGVSQSPSNKVTEKGKDVELRCDPISGHTALYWYRQSLGQGLEFLIYFQGNSAPDKSGLPSDRFSAERTGGSVSTLTIQRTQQEDSAVYLCASSSPGRRYNEQFFGPGTRLTVL.